This TCR beta chain was identified during a study of blood T cell repertoires in COVID-19. The assay was immunoSEQ multiplex PCR, and TCRdb's table has in-frame clones only and misses some. The sample records about 55,000 clones, about 85% being singletons. Trimming cost V 7 bases and J 0 bases, with 13 bases left between them. The CDR3 extends over 14 amino acids. Germline V gene sequence: CDR1 SGHDT, CDR2 YYEEEE. Sequenced sample: peripheral blood. The chain recombines TRBV5-6 with TRBJ1-2, with D possibly being TRBD1 (6 bases). The receptor was derived from a human donor in a cohort sampled during active COVID-19. The CDR3 nucleotides read TGTGCCAGCCTGAGAGGGGGATCTAACTATGGCTACACCTTC. This sequence encodes CASLRGGSNYGYTF.